The T cell receptor (beta chain) described here comes from a study of beta chain features in type 1 diabetes. Looking at the study overall: There was similarity between patients and healthy donors in age, gender and cell yields. Study-wide findings and caveats: cDNA sequencing could over-represent cells with high TCR expression.

With regard to this clone: Its antigen is undetermined.

The whole isolated RNA underwent reverse transcription, so sequencing captured expressed TCRB transcripts. Repertoires were generated with immunoSEQ multiplex PCR, while TCRdb's copy carries only in-frame clones and drops some. The sample has roughly 610,000 clones, roughly a sixth seen once. The sequencing sample was made of naive CD4+ T cells from blood. The clonotype was recovered from a man aged 18 to 29 in good health.

CDR3 DNA: TGTGCCTGGAGTTGGACCAATTCACCCCTCCACTTT. As protein: CAWSWTNSPLHF. The gene calls are TRBV30 and TRBJ1-6, with no clear D. Germline V CDR1 and CDR2: GTSNPN, SVGIG (reference sequence). Trimming shortened V by 2 bases and J by 7 bases, and 6 bases separated the two germline ends. This CDR3 region has 12 residues.